The sequence of this TCR beta chain was determined in a study of cytomegalovirus exposure and HLA in healthy donors. Study-level background: The roughly 120 million unique TCR beta sequences, from 150 million to 200 million T cells, were found by an earlier analysis.

The PCR contained 60 Vbeta and 13 Jbeta primers. Libraries were prepared by immunoSEQ multiplex PCR; TCRdb keeps only in-frame clonotypes and omits some of them. Of 150,000 to 200,000 clones in the sample, about four fifths are singletons; the top ten hold less than 0.65%. Trimming removed 4 bases from V and 8 bases from J; junction bases left unmatched: 17. Per germline, CDR1 SGHRS and CDR2 YFSETQ. The CDR3 has 17 amino acids. Study results and caveats: When the data were analyzed later, several of the most significant clusters appeared to be linked to common viral pathogens. The likely explanation for a cluster of highly shared sequence variants was sequencing artifact.

Concerning this clone: What it binds is not known.

The rearrangement links TRBV5-1 to TRBJ2-1; 8 nucleotides line up with TRBD1. Sequencing was performed on PBMCs. This receptor was identified in a woman in her forties or fifties in good health and CMV-seronegative. This CDR3 is CASSRMMTGDALDEQFF. Written as DNA, the CDR3 is TGCGCCAGCAGCAGAATGATGACAGGGGATGCTCTGGATGAGCAGTTCTTC.